The present TCR beta chain was sequenced within a study of T-cell memory formation after mild COVID-19. General study findings and limits: Confirmation was lacking for SARS-CoV-2 specificity of second-wave clones that peaked on day 37. Mainly CM and EM harbored the contracting CD4+ clones; mainly EMRA harbored the CD8+ ones. In pre-infection memory, a portion of responding clones appeared, which suggested that cross-reactive memory joined.

Regarding this clonotype: Its specificity is unknown.

A single record per CDR3 protein comes from TCRdb applying MiXCR to the 5' RACE reads. The sample consists of fewer than 400,000 distinct CDR3 sequences, approximately 15% of them appearing once. The sequence derives from a young man who had mild COVID-19 (a few samples of this study predate the infection). Cell type and time point are not known. Sequenced material: PBMCs or a T cell subset sorted from them (not recorded which).

The CDR3 bases are TGTGCCAGCAGCTTGGCTCTAAGGGGAGCTTTCTTT. This translates into CASSLALRGAFF. The chain carries TRBV5-8 and TRBJ1-1; TRBD1 might be the D (5 bases). The CDR3 loop spans 12 amino acids. Germline CDR1 is SGHTS and CDR2 is YDEGEE. Trimming left V 0 bases short and J 10 bases short, with 10 bases between. The variable domain in full, completed from reference TRBV5-8 and TRBJ1-1, reads EAGVTQSPTHLIKTRGQQATLRCSPISGHTSVYWYQQALGLGLQFLLWYDEGEERNRGNFPPRFSGRQFPNYSSELNVNALELEDSALYLCASSLALRGAFFGQGTRLTVV.